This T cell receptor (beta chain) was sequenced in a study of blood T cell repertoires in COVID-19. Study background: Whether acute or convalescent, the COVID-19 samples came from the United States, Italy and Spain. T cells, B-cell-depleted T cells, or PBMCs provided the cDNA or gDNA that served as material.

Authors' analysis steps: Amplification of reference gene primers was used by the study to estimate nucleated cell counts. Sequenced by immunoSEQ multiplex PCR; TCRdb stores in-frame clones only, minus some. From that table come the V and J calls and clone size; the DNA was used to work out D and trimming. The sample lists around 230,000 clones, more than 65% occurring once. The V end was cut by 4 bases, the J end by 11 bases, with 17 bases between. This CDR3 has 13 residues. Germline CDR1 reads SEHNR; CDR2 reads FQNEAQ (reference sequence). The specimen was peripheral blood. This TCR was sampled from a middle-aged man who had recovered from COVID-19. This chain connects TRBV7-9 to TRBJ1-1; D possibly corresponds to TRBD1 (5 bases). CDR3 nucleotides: TGTGCCAGCAGCTCGCAAACGGGGGTCTACGCTTTCTTT. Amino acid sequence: CASSSQTGVYAFF.